The 9 T cell receptor delta chains reported below all come from one sample, sequenced in a study of gamma-delta T cells after stem cell transplantation. TCRdb called clones anew from the RT-PCR reads with CATT. Of approximately 4,500 delta-chain clones in the sample, 16% were seen once. Sequenced input: gamma-delta T cells. The receptors were sampled from a human donor. It is not recorded whose cells these are; they may come from a transplant donor.

This clone was seen a few times. At one of its ends the junction is not consistent with the germline gene, which may arise from a read error. The V and J genes are TRDV2 and TRDJ3; 12 bases are a match to TRDD3. CDR3 length: 20 amino acids. Germline values: CDR1 GEAIGNYY, CDR2 EKD. The CDR3 protein is CACDTELGDTFSWDIRQMFF. CDR3 nucleotides: TGTGCCTGTGACACCGAACTGGGGGATACCTTCTCCTGGGACATCCGACAGATGTTTTTC.

This clone has a handful of counts. The chain couples TRDV1 to TRDJ1, with TRDD3 identical over 9 bases. Germline trimming cut 3 bases from V and 1 base from J; bases unmatched to any gene: 27. The CDR3 sequence is 23 residues long. CDR1 TSWWSYY and CDR2 QGS come from the germline V gene. CDR3 DNA sequence: TGTGCTCTTGGGGACCCGAGGGGTTCCTCCGTACTGGGGGAAAGGGTGATCACCGATAAACTCATCTTT. This encodes CALGDPRGSSVLGERVITDKLIF.

To note about this clone: The sample holds other DNA sequences that translate to the same CDR3. The J gene is TRDJ1, the V gene TRDV1; D is uncertain. Germline V gene sequence: CDR1 TSWWSYY, CDR2 QGS. V was trimmed by 8 bases and J by 3 bases, leaving 13 bases between them. The CDR3 runs to 13 residues. The CDR3 region has the DNA TGTGCTCTTAGCCAAGGACGTCCCGATAAACTCATCTTT. This translates into CALSQGRPDKLIF.

This clone was seen more than once but under ten times. The rearrangement joins TRDV1 to TRDJ1, with D perhaps TRDD3 (6 bases). Germline V gives CDR1 TSWWSYY, CDR2 QGS. The CDR3 runs 15 residues. V lost 2 bases and J lost 0, with 10 bases in between. DNA of the CDR3: TGTGCTCTTGGGGAATATGGGGGCTACACCGATAAACTCATCTTT. The encoded protein is CALGEYGGYTDKLIF.

As for this clone: An end of the junction differs from the germline gene, which may be a read error. The chain employs TRDV3 and TRDJ1, with TRDD3 identical over 9 bases. Per germline, CDR1 TVYSNPD and CDR2 GDNSRS (reference sequence). The length of the CDR3 is 21 residues. The CDR3 is CAFEKSALPLVLGDPTDRLIF. CDR3 nucleotides: TGTGCCTTCGAGAAAAGTGCCCTTCCCCTCGTACTGGGGGACCCAACCGATAGACTCATCTTT.

This chain joins TRDV3 and TRDJ1; 8 positions agree with TRDD3. CDR1 is TVYSNPD and CDR2 is GDNSRS in the germline V gene (reference sequence). The CDR3 is 18 residues long. The J segment lost 4 bases and the V segment lost 2 bases, leaving 21 bases of the junction unmatched. Here the CDR3 reads CAFPTLRTGGQEDDKLIF. DNA for the CDR3: TGTGCCTTTCCTACCCTTCGTACTGGGGGTCAAGAAGACGATAAACTCATCTTT.

This clone was seen only a few times. The chain uses TRDV2 and TRDJ3, with 9 bases lining up with TRDD3. CDR3 length: 21 residues. Per the germline V gene, CDR1 is GEAIGNYY and CDR2 is EKD. V was clipped by 1 base and J by 7 bases; unmatched bases: 19. CDR3 residues: CACDTDVGGYSTSFDTRQMFF. The CDR3 DNA is TGTGCCTGTGACACAGACGTTGGGGGATATTCCACCTCCTTCGACACCCGACAGATGTTTTTC.

The chain couples TRDV3 to TRDJ1, with D maybe TRDD3 (5 bases). Here the J gene was assigned by germline matching of the DNA, as TCRdb has none. This CDR3 comprises 20 residues. The germline V gene has CDR1 TVYSNPD and CDR2 GDNSRS (reference sequence). The CDR3 reads CADMEGSTWVRRAFGDKLIF. Written as DNA, the CDR3 is TGTGCGGATATGGAGGGCAGTACCTGGGTGAGACGGGCTTTCGGCGATAAACTCATCTTT.

The V gene reported is TRDV2; the J gene is uncalled; whether TRDD3, the table's D call, matches the DNA was not checked. The CDR3 is 19 amino acids. CDR1 GEAIGNYY and CDR2 EKD come from the germline V gene. As DNA, the CDR3 is TGTGCCTGTGACCCTGCTAGGGGGAGCCGCTCCTGGGACACCCGACATATGTTTTTC. Protein sequence: CACDPARGSRSWDTRHMFF.